This T cell receptor (beta chain) was recorded in a study of OX40 agonist ivuxolimab in advanced cancers. About the research overall: Across the patients, intravenous ivuxolimab was delivered every 2 weeks at 0.01 to 10 mg/kg. Whole-study results and caveats: The CD4+ and CD8+ T cells in the blood had expanded clonally by week 6 at 0.1 to 3.0 mg/kg.

Autoimmune disease history or systemic immunosuppression was exclusionary. The repertoire was sequenced with immunoSEQ multiplex PCR; TCRdb's copy has only in-frame clones and lacks some. The sample holds 76,000 or so clones, approximately 85% seen once. For this clone: What it binds is not known.

The clonotype originates from an adult with an advanced solid tumor such as melanoma, head and neck, liver or kidney cancer. Here the sequenced sample was CD4+ or CD8+ T cells sorted from blood, taken in a trial of the OX40 agonist ivuxolimab.

The CDR3 DNA reads TGTGCCAGAAGCTTCTCTTCGGGGACCCAGTACTTC. Its translation is CARSFSSGTQYF. The rearrangement links TRBV7-5 to TRBJ2-5; the table gives TRBD2 as D, unverified against the DNA. TRBV7-5 is a recognized pseudogene. The CDR3 has 12 amino acids.